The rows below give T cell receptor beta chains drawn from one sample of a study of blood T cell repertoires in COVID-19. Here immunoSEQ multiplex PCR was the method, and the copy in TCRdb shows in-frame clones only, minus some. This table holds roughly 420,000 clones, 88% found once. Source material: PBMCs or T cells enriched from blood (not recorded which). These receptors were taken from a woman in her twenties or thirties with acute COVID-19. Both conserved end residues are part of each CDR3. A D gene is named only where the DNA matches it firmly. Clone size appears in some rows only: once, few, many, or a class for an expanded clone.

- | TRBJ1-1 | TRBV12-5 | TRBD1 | CASGSRGQGAANTEAFF | TGTGCTAGTGGTTCGAGGGGACAGGGGGCGGCGAACACTGAAGCTTTCTTT
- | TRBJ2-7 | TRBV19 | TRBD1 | CASSPGGVGYEQYF | TGTGCCAGTAGCCCAGGGGGTGTAGGCTACGAGCAGTACTTC
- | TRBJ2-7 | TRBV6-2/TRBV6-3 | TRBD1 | CASSKDRVNEQYF | TGTGCCAGCAGTAAGGACAGGGTGAACGAGCAGTACTTC
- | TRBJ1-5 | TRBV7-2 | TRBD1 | CASSLIRQGDQPQHF | TGTGCCAGCAGCTTAATAAGACAGGGGGATCAGCCCCAGCATTTT
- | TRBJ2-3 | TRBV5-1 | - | CASSFWASTDTQYF | TGCGCCAGCAGCTTCTGGGCTAGCACAGATACGCAGTATTTT
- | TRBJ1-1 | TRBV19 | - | CASRERVDTEAFF | TGTGCCAGTAGAGAGAGGGTAGACACTGAAGCTTTCTTT
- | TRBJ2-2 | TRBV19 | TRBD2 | CASSIGSGALTGELFF | TGTGCCAGTAGTATAGGTAGCGGGGCCCTCACCGGGGAGCTGTTTTTT
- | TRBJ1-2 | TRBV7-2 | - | CASSSRVESHYGYTF | TGTGCCAGCAGCTCCAGGGTAGAATCCCACTATGGCTACACCTTC
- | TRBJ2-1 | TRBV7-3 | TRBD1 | CASSRDRGSHNEQFF | TGTGCCAGCAGCCGGGACAGGGGGTCCCACAATGAGCAGTTCTTC
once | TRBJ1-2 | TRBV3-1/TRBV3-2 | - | CASSHIPTESYGYTF | TGTGCCAGCAGCCATATTCCGACAGAGTCCTATGGCTACACCTTC
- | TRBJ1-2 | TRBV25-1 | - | CASSPARVLGYTF | TGTGCCAGCAGTCCAGCGCGTGTCCTTGGCTACACCTTC
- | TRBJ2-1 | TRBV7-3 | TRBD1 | CASSLMNRGNEQFF | TGTGCCAGCAGCTTAATGAACAGGGGTAATGAGCAGTTCTTC
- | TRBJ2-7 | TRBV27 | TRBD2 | CASSPLRLGGAYEQYF | TGTGCCAGCAGTCCACTCCGTCTGGGGGGGGCCTACGAGCAGTACTTC
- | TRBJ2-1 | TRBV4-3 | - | CASSQVDGYNEQFF | TGCGCCAGCAGCCAAGTTGACGGGTACAATGAGCAGTTCTTC
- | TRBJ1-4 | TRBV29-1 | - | CSAGISGEKLFF | TGCAGCGCCGGGATCTCCGGTGAAAAACTGTTTTTT